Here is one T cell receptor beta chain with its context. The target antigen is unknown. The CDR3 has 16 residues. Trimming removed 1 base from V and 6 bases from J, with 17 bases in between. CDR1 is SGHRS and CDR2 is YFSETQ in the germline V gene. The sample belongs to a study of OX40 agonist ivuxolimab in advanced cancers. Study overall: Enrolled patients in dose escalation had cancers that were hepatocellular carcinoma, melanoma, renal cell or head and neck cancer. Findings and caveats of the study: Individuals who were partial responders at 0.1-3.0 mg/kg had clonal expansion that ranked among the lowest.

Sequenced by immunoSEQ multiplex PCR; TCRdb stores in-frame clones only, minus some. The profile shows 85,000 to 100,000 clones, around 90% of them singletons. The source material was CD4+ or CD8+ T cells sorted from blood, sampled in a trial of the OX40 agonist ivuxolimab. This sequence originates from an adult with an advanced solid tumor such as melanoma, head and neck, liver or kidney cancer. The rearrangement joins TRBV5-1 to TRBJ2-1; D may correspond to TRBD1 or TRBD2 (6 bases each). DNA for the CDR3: TGCGCCAGCAGCTTGTACGGGGGCCCTACGGTCAATGAGCAGTTCTTC. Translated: CASSLYGGPTVNEQFF.